The 30 T cell receptor beta chains below were found in one sample sequenced in a study of T-cell reconstitution after alpha-beta-depleted transplantation in children. For TCRbeta, the library was prepared with unique molecular identifiers. TCRdb re-called the PCR reads through MiXCR, storing one row per CDR3 protein. Of hundreds of thousands of distinct CDR3 sequences detected, around 12% appear once; the ten largest clones hold around 2.8%. This material consisted of PBMCs from the stem cell graft donor, taken from the stem cell graft. The receptors stem from a human donor who donated a stem cell graft to a child with acute lymphoblastic leukemia.

This clonotype was recorded at least ten times. This chain connects TRBV20-1 to TRBJ2-7; 9 bases agree with TRBD1. CDR1 DFQATT and CDR2 SNEGSKA come from the germline V gene (reference sequence). V lost 5 bases, J lost 2 bases, and 10 bases stayed unmatched. CDR3 length equals 15 residues. The CDR3 DNA reads as TGCAGTGCTTCTGACCGGGACAGGGATCCCTACGAGCAGTACTTC. Translated: CSASDRDRDPYEQYF.

In its sample, this clonotype was seen many times. The rearrangement joins TRBV12-3 or TRBV12-4 to TRBJ2-7; the D call may be TRBD1 or TRBD2 (5 bases each). This CDR3 has 15 residues. The V end lost 3 bases, the J end lost 5 bases, and 17 bases lay between the germline ends. The CDR3 reads CASSFRGRLRDEQYF. In DNA form, the CDR3 reads TGTGCCAGCAGTTTTCGGGGCCGCCTTCGGGACGAGCAGTACTTC.

The rearrangement links TRBV4-2 to TRBJ2-1, with 10 bases aligning to TRBD2. Germline V gene data show CDR1 as LGHNA and CDR2 as YNFKEQ. The V and J ends lost 3 bases and 3 bases, in that order; junction bases with no gene match: 5. This CDR3 is built from 16 residues. The CDR3: CASSQETSGRYNEQFF. The DNA of the CDR3 is TGTGCCAGCAGCCAGGAGACTAGCGGGCGCTACAATGAGCAGTTCTTC.

The chain links TRBV4-3 to TRBJ2-7, with D perhaps matching TRBD2 (6 bases). Germline V lookup: CDR1 LGHNA, CDR2 YSLEER. V was clipped by 0 bases and J by 4 bases, with 16 bases between them. The CDR3 totals 16 residues. The CDR3 nucleotides are TGCGCCAGCAGCCAAGACGTCGGGAGTACCTGGTACGAGCAGTACTTC. It yields the protein CASSQDVGSTWYEQYF.

This clonotype was seen at least ten times. The chain recombines TRBV20-1 with TRBJ2-2; TRBD1 is a possible D gene (6 bases). With 0 bases removed from V and 0 bases from J, the gap between germline ends came to 11 bases. The CDR3 is made up of 16 amino acids. Per germline, CDR1 DFQATT and CDR2 SNEGSKA (reference sequence). The CDR3: CSARDSQGTNTGELFF. CDR3 sequence (DNA): TGCAGTGCTAGAGATAGTCAGGGGACGAACACCGGGGAGCTGTTTTTT.

This clonotype was picked up many times. The chain combines TRBV20-1 with TRBJ2-7; D may be TRBD2 (7 bases). Germline V gene data show CDR1 as DFQATT and CDR2 as SNEGSKA (reference sequence). The CDR3 runs 14 residues. Trimming stripped 0 bases from V and 3 bases from J, with 12 bases between. The CDR3 DNA sequence: TGCAGTGCTAGAGATCGGGGGGCTCACTACGAGCAGTACTTC. Translation: CSARDRGAHYEQYF.

This clonotype was seen repeatedly, ten times or more. This chain uses TRBV5-1 with TRBJ2-1; 8 bases are shared with TRBD2. CDR1 SGHRS and CDR2 YFSETQ come from the germline V gene. The junction had 6 bases not matched to a gene; V was cut back by 4 bases and J by 0 bases. This CDR3 region has 16 residues. Written as DNA, the CDR3 is TGCGCCAGCAGCGCCCTTAGCGGGAACTCCTACAATGAGCAGTTCTTC. It encodes CASSALSGNSYNEQFF.

This clonotype was seen repeatedly, ten times or more. V usage is TRBV6-1 and J usage is TRBJ1-2; 7 nucleotides align to TRBD1. Germline loops: CDR1 MNHNS, CDR2 SASEGT. V trimming: 4 bases; J trimming: 8 bases; junction bases outside the gene matches: 16. CDR3 length: 16 amino acids. CDR3 sequence: CASSGQGIGGDIGYTF. As DNA, the CDR3 is TGTGCCAGCAGTGGACAGGGTATCGGGGGGGATATCGGCTACACCTTC.

This clonotype was recorded at least ten times. This sequence joins TRBV6-2 or TRBV6-3 and TRBJ2-7; D possibly matches TRBD1 or TRBD2 (5 bases each). Germline-derived CDR1 and CDR2 are MNHEY and SVGEGT. CDR3 length: 15 amino acids. With 8 bases removed from V and 7 bases from J, the gap between germline ends came to 24 bases. The CDR3 is CASSPPGQPTGEQYF. In DNA form, the CDR3 reads TGTGCCAGCTCTCCTCCCGGACAACCAACGGGGGAGCAGTACTTC.

Ten or more counts support this clonotype. The gene calls are TRBV12-3 or TRBV12-4 and TRBJ2-1; D unclear. The CDR3 consists of 12 residues. Trimming cost V 5 bases and J 6 bases, with 8 bases left between them. CDR3 sequence (DNA): TGTGCCAGCAGTCGTCACTCCAATGAGCAGTTCTTC. Its protein product is CASSRHSNEQFF.

This clonotype was seen many times. The chain combines TRBV29-1 with TRBJ2-7; the D is unclear. CDR1 is SQVTM and CDR2 is ANQGSEA in the germline V gene. Trimming stripped 1 base from V and 1 base from J, with 5 bases between. This CDR3 comprises 12 residues. DNA of the CDR3: TGCAGCGTTGAAGGGCAGTCCTACGAGCAGTACTTC. Amino acid sequence: CSVEGQSYEQYF.

This chain joins TRBV30 and TRBJ2-1; 10 bases line up with TRBD1. This CDR3 is 13 amino acids long. The germline CDR1 and CDR2 sequences are GTSNPN and SVGIG (reference sequence). V lost 2 bases to trimming and J lost 8 bases; unmatched junction nucleotides: 3. CDR3 nucleotides: TGTGCCTGGAGTCCGACAGGGGGCGATGAGCAGTTCTTC. Amino acids: CAWSPTGGDEQFF. Based on the CDR3 plus reference TRBV30 and TRBJ2-1, the full variable domain is SQTIHQWPATLVQPVGSPLSLECTVEGTSNPNLYWYRQAAGRGLQLLFYSVGIGQISSEVPQNLSASRPQDRQFILSSKKLLLSDSGFYLCAWSPTGGDEQFFGPGTRLTVL.

This clonotype appeared a few times. The V gene is TRBV24-1, the J gene TRBJ2-1; weak D call: TRBD2 (6 bases). The CDR3 loop spans 18 amino acids. V dropped 1 base and J dropped 6 bases, with 21 bases sitting between them. Germline values: CDR1 KGHDR, CDR2 SFDVKD. CDR3 nucleotide sequence: TGTGCCACCAGTGATTTCCAGCGGTCCCCGCGGGGTGGCAATGAGCAGTTCTTC. Protein product: CATSDFQRSPRGGNEQFF.

This clonotype was found a few times. This CDR3 reads CASSRGSLNTYYGYTF. The CDR3 coding sequence is TGTGCCAGCAGCAGGGGCTCTTTGAATACCTACTATGGCTACACCTTC. The chain couples TRBV6-2 or TRBV6-3 to TRBJ1-2, with D perhaps matching TRBD1 (6 bases). Germline loops: CDR1 MNHEY, CDR2 SVGEGT. The CDR3 is 16 amino acids. The V and J ends lost 6 bases and 3 bases respectively, with 20 bases between them.

This clonotype was counted at least ten times. The chain employs TRBV5-1 and TRBJ1-1; unclear D gene. Germline lookup yields CDR1 SGHRS and CDR2 YFSETQ. Between the trimmed V and J ends, which lost 2 bases and 1 base, there was a span of 6 bases. The length of the CDR3 is 13 residues. The CDR3 is CASSFTRNTEAFF. The CDR3 DNA sequence: TGCGCCAGCAGCTTTACAAGGAACACTGAAGCTTTCTTT.

This clonotype was seen repeatedly, ten times or more. The chain links TRBV4-3 to TRBJ2-7; the D is unclear. Trimming left V 0 bases short and J 5 bases short, with 11 bases between. Germline loops: CDR1 LGHNA, CDR2 YSLEER. CDR3 length: 14 residues. CDR3 sequence (DNA): TGCGCCAGCAGCCAAGATAACTGGGTTGACGAGCAGTACTTC. Its translation is CASSQDNWVDEQYF.

Comments on this clonotype: Because the CDR3 is missing its conserved closing phenylalanine or tryptophan, this is likely a read error. The V gene is TRBV6-5, the J gene TRBJ2-1, with D unresolved. CDR1 and CDR2 (germline): MNHEY, SVGAGI. Trimming left V 3 bases short and J 3 bases short, with 12 bases between. CDR3 size: 15 residues. In DNA form, the CDR3 reads TGTGCCAGCAGTTATACCGGAAGTTACTACAATGAGCAGTTCTTG. Translation: CASSYTGSYYNEQFL.

This clonotype was seen only a few times. The chain recombines TRBV30 with TRBJ2-1, with 7 nucleotides matching TRBD2. Germline V gene sequence: CDR1 GTSNPN, CDR2 SVGIG (reference sequence). J lost 7 bases, V lost 3 bases, and 9 bases had no gene match. The CDR3 runs 14 residues. The CDR3 is CAWSERGEINEQFF. The CDR3 coding sequence is TGTGCCTGGAGCGAGCGGGGCGAAATTAATGAGCAGTTCTTC.

This clonotype has at least ten counts. V gene TRBV27 combines with J gene TRBJ2-7; TRBD1 agrees at 9 bases. V was pared by 6 bases and J by 3 bases, with 6 bases of the junction left unmatched. Germline loops: CDR1 MNHEY, CDR2 SMNVEV (reference sequence). This CDR3 has 14 residues. The DNA for the CDR3 is TGTGCCAGCAGCCGGGACAGGGTCAACTACGAGCAGTACTTC. It specifies CASSRDRVNYEQYF.

The J gene is TRBJ2-5, the V gene TRBV10-2; 7 bases match TRBD1. V lost 4 bases, J lost 4 bases, and 6 bases stayed unmatched. Germline V CDR1 and CDR2: WSHSY, SAAADI. The CDR3 spans 14 residues. CDR3 in DNA: TGCGCCAGCAGTGCGGGGACAGTCCCAGAGACCCAGTACTTC. This gives the protein CASSAGTVPETQYF.

This clonotype showed up many times. The rearrangement links TRBV28 to TRBJ2-7; 8 bases match TRBD1. Per the germline V gene, CDR1 is MDHEN and CDR2 is SYDVKM. J was trimmed by 5 bases and V by 3 bases; bases with no gene match: 18. The CDR3 is 18 amino acids. In DNA form, the CDR3 reads TGTGCCAGCAGTTTTGACAGGGGCCAACCCCTTCCCGTAGACGAGCAGTACTTC. Translated: CASSFDRGQPLPVDEQYF.

The J gene is TRBJ2-7, the V gene TRBV20-1; 7 nucleotides align to TRBD2. The CDR3 loop spans 12 amino acids. Germline V gene lookup returns CDR1 DFQATT and CDR2 SNEGSKA (reference sequence). Trimming at V came to 2 bases and at J to 10 bases, leaving 8 bases not matched to a gene. CDR3 in amino acids: CSARKPSGTQYF. The CDR3 nucleotides read TGCAGTGCTAGAAAGCCTAGCGGTACTCAGTACTTC.

This clonotype was seen only a few times. The chain links TRBV5-1 to TRBJ2-3; either TRBD1 or TRBD2 may fit D (5 bases each). V was clipped by 4 bases and J by 2 bases, with 11 bases between them. The CDR3 length is 14 residues. Germline V gives CDR1 SGHRS, CDR2 YFSETQ. CDR3 coding DNA: TGCGCCAGCAGCGACGGGACCTACACAGATACGCAGTATTTT. This gives the protein CASSDGTYTDTQYF. Full variable domain (rest looked up from reference TRBV5-1 and TRBJ2-3): KAGVTQTPRYLIKTRGQQVTLSCSPISGHRSVSWYQQTPGQGLQFLFEYFSETQRNKGNFPGRFSGRQFSNSRSEMNVSTLELGDSALYLCASSDGTYTDTQYFGPGTRLTVL.

This clonotype was observed a few times. The chain joins TRBV12-3 or TRBV12-4 to TRBJ1-3; D is uncertain. V lost 5 bases, J lost 2 bases, and 7 bases lay in between. CDR3 length: 13 residues. CDR3 amino acids: CASSMHTGNTIYF. The CDR3 nucleotides read TGTGCCAGCAGTATGCACACTGGAAACACCATATATTTT.

In this sample, this clonotype turned up a few times. This chain joins TRBV20-1 and TRBJ2-1; possibly TRBD2 for D (6 bases). Germline CDR1 reads DFQATT; CDR2 reads SNEGSKA (reference sequence). V shed 3 bases and J shed 5 bases, with 11 bases lying between them. The CDR3 has 13 residues. The CDR3 loop reads CSARGGADNEQFF. As DNA, the CDR3 is TGCAGTGCTAGGGGGGGTGCGGACAATGAGCAGTTCTTC.

This clonotype was observed many times. This chain uses TRBV20-1 with TRBJ2-1, with a weak D call TRBD2 (5 bases). This CDR3 has 14 residues. V lost 5 bases, J lost 8 bases, and 19 bases lay in between. Germline V lookup: CDR1 DFQATT, CDR2 SNEGSKA (reference sequence). The CDR3 DNA reads TGCAGTGCTCCCTATCGGGGTCCAGAAGATGAGCAGTTCTTC. The encoded protein is CSAPYRGPEDEQFF.

Remarks on this clonotype: This may stem from a read error, because a much larger clone lies one nucleotide away. This chain uses TRBV24-1 with TRBJ2-6, with TRBD1 as a possible D gene (5 bases). CDR1 KGHDR and CDR2 SFDVKD come from the germline V gene. There are 13 residues in the CDR3. CDR3 region: CATGALSANGLTF. In DNA, the CDR3 is TGTGCCACCGGGGCACTCTCGGCCAACGGCCTGACTTTC.

This clonotype was detected a few times. The chain joins TRBV5-1 to TRBJ2-5; 8 nucleotides line up with TRBD2. There are 15 residues in the CDR3. V dropped 4 bases and J dropped 4; count of bases not matched to a gene: 9. Germline V gives CDR1 SGHRS, CDR2 YFSETQ. CDR3 nucleotide sequence: TGCGCCAGCAGCGTGCCGGGGGGGATAGCAGAGACCCAGTACTTC. Its protein product is CASSVPGGIAETQYF.

This clonotype was detected only a few times. The DNA of the CDR3 is TGTGCCAGCAGCCGGGACATGGGGAATGAGCAGTTCTTC. Encoded protein: CASSRDMGNEQFF. The V and J genes are TRBV5-5 and TRBJ2-1; D possibly corresponds to TRBD1 (6 bases). The CDR3 length is 13 residues. With 4 bases removed from V and 7 bases from J, the gap between germline ends came to 12 bases. CDR1 and CDR2 (germline): SGHKS, YYEKEE (reference sequence).

This clonotype was counted ten times or more. The junction departs from germline at one end; a sequencing error may be responsible. The chain has TRBV19 and TRBJ1-4, with 7 bases matching TRBD1. Germline V gives CDR1 LNHDA, CDR2 SQIVND (reference sequence). The CDR3 has 16 amino acids. Written as DNA, the CDR3 is TGTGCCAGTACCAGTATAGAGGGGACAGAAAATGATAAACTGTTTTTT. Its protein product is CASTSIEGTENDKLFF.